The clone carrying this T cell receptor (beta chain) was detected a few times. Its antigen remains unknown. A single record per CDR3 protein comes from TCRdb applying MiXCR to the 5' RACE reads. The table records roughly 720,000 distinct CDR3 sequences, over 15% of them present only once. J lost 1 base, V lost 6 bases, and 1 base had no gene match. The germline V gene encodes CDR1 ENHRY and CDR2 SYGVKD. CDR3 size: 14 residues. The data stem from a study of identical twins. Findings of the study overall: The models gave estimates that fell short of the out-of-frame TCR alpha sharing seen in monozygotic twins.

This sample also appeared in a second study, on T cells expressing NK-cell markers. As reported in that work: Repertoire data for TCR beta were derived from sorted T cells (CD3+CD56+NKG2C+, CD3+CD56+NKG2C- and CD3+CD56-NKG2C+). Among several donors, these clonotypes also ranked first in the CD3+CD56-NKG2C+ fraction.

The sequenced material came from PBMCs. The TCR comes from a woman in her late teens or twenties in good health. This sequence joins TRBV10-3 and TRBJ2-7; 12 bases are shared with TRBD2. CDR3 residues: CAISTSGGSYEQYF. DNA of the CDR3: TGTGCCATCAGCACTAGCGGGGGGTCCTACGAGCAGTACTTC.